Listed below are T cell receptor beta chains from one sample, sequenced in a study of blood T cell repertoires in COVID-19. Produced via immunoSEQ multiplex PCR; TCRdb's table is partial and in-frame only. The data contain 300,000 to 400,000 clones, around 87% of them singletons. Source material: peripheral blood. The receptors originated from a woman in her fifties or sixties who had recovered from COVID-19. Both conserved end residues are part of each CDR3. The D gene is left open where the match is weak.

j_gene,d_gene,v_gene,CDR3aa
TRBJ1-6,-,TRBV19,CASSIGGRSPLHF
TRBJ2-1,-,TRBV2,CASRAVYNEQFF
TRBJ2-3,TRBD1,TRBV6-4,CASSQGQGAGDTQYF
TRBJ2-3,-,TRBV15,CATSRDSTRRRSGDTQYF
TRBJ1-6,-,TRBV5-6,CASSLGRNNSPLHF
TRBJ2-7,TRBD2,TRBV7-2,CASSLDGGGFSYEQYF
TRBJ2-7,TRBD1,TRBV20-1,CSASDRDRNLYEQYF
TRBJ2-2,-,TRBV19,CASSRDRTNTGELFF
TRBJ2-1,TRBD1,TRBV7-6,CASSLRPGQGGGEQFF
TRBJ1-4,-,TRBV6-5,CASSYRGLGEKLFF
TRBJ1-5,TRBD1,TRBV28,CATRETGPNNQPQHF
TRBJ2-5,TRBD2,TRBV7-3,CASGAGASETQYF
TRBJ2-7,TRBD1,TRBV19,CASSKGQGLDEQYF
TRBJ2-5,-,TRBV15,CATSIGGRRQETQYF
TRBJ2-2,-,TRBV3-1/TRBV3-2,CASSQESWELFF
TRBJ2-5,TRBD2,TRBV5-1,CASSLDASGSSETQYF
TRBJ1-1,TRBD1,TRBV29-1,CSADRGLHTEAFF
TRBJ2-2,-,TRBV11-3,CASSLGRNTGELFF
TRBJ2-5,-,TRBV5-1,CATAAGTRHF
TRBJ2-1,-,TRBV2,CASKGLDNEQFF
TRBJ2-3,-,TRBV4-2,CASSQGASGGTDTQYF
TRBJ2-7,-,TRBV3-1/TRBV3-2,CASSQVPGSVSDEQYF
TRBJ1-2,TRBD1,TRBV6-2/TRBV6-3,CASSYSLTGRFVYTF
TRBJ1-5,-,TRBV24-1,CATSGHRDNQPQHF
TRBJ2-1,-,TRBV19,CASKERSYNEQFF
TRBJ2-7,TRBD2,TRBV15,CATSRGRVAGSYEQYF
TRBJ1-1,-,TRBV4-1,CASSQDLVTVNTEAFF
TRBJ2-1,TRBD1,TRBV28,CASREGARRFSNEQFF
TRBJ1-5,TRBD1,TRBV9,CASSPGQGAGQPQHF
TRBJ2-3,TRBD2,TRBV5-6,CASSLVTSGGNTDTQYF
TRBJ2-5,TRBD2,TRBV7-6,CASSSTRFSGETQYF
TRBJ2-1,-,TRBV5-1,CASSSGLFSSYNEQFF
TRBJ2-5,-,TRBV6-6,CASSYSQTPETQYF
TRBJ1-5,TRBD1,TRBV28,CASSLGQGNQPQHF
TRBJ1-6,-,TRBV5-4,CASRAPLHF
TRBJ2-7,-,TRBV5-4,CASSPGQNNFYEQYF
TRBJ1-2,-,TRBV10-3,CAISAGTGGNYGYTF
TRBJ1-2,-,TRBV18,CASSQGSNYGYTF
TRBJ2-7,-,TRBV6-5,CASKNRDKFYEQYF
TRBJ2-7,TRBD1,TRBV11-2,CASSAARQGLYEQYF
TRBJ2-5,-,TRBV20-1,CSASVGNRETQYF
TRBJ1-2,-,TRBV3-1/TRBV3-2,CASSQDGGAYGYTF
TRBJ1-1,-,TRBV29-1,CSVADRLNTEAFF
TRBJ1-1,-,TRBV19,CASSIAAGVRTEAFF
TRBJ2-1,-,TRBV19,CASSPTSSYNEQFF
TRBJ2-7,-,TRBV6-6,CASSYSEATSGDEQYF
TRBJ1-3,-,TRBV11-2,CASSLGSRANF
TRBJ1-5,-,TRBV28,CASSHYRLNQPQHF
TRBJ2-1,TRBD2,TRBV18,CASSPPGLAGLQFF